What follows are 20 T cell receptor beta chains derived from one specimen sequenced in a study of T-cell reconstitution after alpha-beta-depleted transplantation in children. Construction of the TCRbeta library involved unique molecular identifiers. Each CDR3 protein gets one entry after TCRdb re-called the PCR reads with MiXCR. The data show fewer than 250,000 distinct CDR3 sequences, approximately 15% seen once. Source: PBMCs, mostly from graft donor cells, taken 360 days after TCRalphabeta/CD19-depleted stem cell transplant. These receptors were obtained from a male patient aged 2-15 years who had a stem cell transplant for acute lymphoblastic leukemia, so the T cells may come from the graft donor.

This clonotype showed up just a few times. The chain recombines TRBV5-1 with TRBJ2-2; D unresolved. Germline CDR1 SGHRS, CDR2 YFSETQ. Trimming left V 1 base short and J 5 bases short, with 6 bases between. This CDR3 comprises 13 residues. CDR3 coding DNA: TGCGCCAGCAGCTTGACGGTAACCGGGGAGCTGTTTTTT. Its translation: CASSLTVTGELFF.

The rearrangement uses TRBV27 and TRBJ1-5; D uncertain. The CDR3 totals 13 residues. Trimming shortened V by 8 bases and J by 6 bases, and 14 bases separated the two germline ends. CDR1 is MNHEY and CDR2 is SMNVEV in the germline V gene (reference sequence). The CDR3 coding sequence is TGTGCCAGCTACTTAGGCCCCGTTCAGCCCCAGCATTTT. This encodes CASYLGPVQPQHF.

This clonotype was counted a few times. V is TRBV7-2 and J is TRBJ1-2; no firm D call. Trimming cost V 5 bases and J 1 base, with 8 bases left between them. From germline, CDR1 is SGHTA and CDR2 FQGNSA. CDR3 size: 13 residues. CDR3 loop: CASSPGSNYGYTF. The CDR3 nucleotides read TGTGCCAGCAGCCCCGGGAGTAACTATGGCTACACCTTC.

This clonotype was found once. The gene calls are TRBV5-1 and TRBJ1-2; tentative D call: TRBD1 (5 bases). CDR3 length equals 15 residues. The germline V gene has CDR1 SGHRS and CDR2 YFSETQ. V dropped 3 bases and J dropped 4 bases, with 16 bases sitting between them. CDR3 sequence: CASSWAQGVGYGYTF. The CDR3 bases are TGCGCCAGCAGCTGGGCCCAGGGTGTGGGCTATGGCTACACCTTC.

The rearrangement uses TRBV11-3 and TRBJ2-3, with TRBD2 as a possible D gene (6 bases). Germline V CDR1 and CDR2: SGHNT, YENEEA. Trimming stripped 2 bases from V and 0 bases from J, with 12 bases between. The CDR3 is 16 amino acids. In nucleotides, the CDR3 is TGTGCCAGCAGCTTACAGGGAGGCTCTAGCACAGATACGCAGTATTTT. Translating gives CASSLQGGSSTDTQYF.

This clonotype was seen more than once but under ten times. CDR3 protein: CASSPPGGENSPLHF. CDR3 nucleotide sequence: TGTGCCAGCTCACCACCGGGGGGGGAGAATTCACCCCTCCACTTT. The chain joins TRBV18 to TRBJ1-6, with a tentative D call TRBD1 (5 bases). V lost 0 bases and J 7 bases, leaving 10 bases between the germline ends. Germline loops: CDR1 KGHSH, CDR2 LQKENI. The CDR3 length is 15 residues.

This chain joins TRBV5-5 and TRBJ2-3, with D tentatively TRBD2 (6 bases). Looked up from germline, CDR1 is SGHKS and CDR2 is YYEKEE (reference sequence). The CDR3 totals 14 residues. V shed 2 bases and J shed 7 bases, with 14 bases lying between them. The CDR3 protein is CASSFLAEGYTQYF. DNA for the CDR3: TGTGCCAGCAGCTTTTTGGCGGAGGGATATACGCAGTATTTT.

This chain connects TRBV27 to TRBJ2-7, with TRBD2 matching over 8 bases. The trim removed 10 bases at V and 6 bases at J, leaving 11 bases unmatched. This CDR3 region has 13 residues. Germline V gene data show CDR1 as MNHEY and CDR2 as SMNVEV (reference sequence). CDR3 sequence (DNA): TGTGCCACCCAGGGAAGCGGGGGCCTCGAGCAGTACTTC. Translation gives CATQGSGGLEQYF.

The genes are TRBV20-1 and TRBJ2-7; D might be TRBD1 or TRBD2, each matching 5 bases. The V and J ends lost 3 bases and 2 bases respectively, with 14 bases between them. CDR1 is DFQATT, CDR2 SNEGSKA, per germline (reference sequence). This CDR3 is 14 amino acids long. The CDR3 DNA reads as TGCAGTGCTAGTGACACGGGACGGACCTACGAGCAGTACTTC. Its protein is CSASDTGRTYEQYF.

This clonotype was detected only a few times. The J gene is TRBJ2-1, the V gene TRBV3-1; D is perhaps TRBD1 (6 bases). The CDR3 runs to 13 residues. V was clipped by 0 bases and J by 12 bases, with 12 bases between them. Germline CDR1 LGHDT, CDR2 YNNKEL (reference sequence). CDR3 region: CASSQEDGTSQFF. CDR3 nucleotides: TGTGCCAGCAGCCAAGAAGATGGGACATCGCAGTTCTTC.

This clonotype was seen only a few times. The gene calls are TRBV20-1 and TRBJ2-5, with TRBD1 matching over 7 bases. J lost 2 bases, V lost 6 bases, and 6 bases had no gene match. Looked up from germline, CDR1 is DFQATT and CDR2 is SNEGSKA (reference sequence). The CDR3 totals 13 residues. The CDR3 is CSARDRGQETQYF. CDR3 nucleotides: TGCAGTGCCCGGGACAGAGGGCAAGAGACCCAGTACTTC.

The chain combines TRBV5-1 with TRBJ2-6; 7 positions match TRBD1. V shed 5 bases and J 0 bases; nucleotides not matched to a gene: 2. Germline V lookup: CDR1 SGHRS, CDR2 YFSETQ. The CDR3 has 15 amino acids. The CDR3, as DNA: TGCGCCAGCAGAAGGGACAGCTCTGGGGCCAACGTCCTGACTTTC. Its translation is CASRRDSSGANVLTF.

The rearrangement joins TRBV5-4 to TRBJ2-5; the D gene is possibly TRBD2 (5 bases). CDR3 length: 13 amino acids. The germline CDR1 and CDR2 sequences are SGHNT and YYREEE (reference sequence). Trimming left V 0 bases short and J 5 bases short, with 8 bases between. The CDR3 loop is CASSLVSSETQYF. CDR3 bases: TGTGCCAGCAGCTTGGTGTCTAGCGAGACCCAGTACTTC.

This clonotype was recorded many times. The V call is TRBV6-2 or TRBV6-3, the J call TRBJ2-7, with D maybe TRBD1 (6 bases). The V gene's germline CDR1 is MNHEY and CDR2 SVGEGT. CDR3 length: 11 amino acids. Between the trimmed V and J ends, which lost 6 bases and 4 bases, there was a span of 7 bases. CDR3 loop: CASRQGYEQYF. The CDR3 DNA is TGTGCCAGCAGGCAGGGGTACGAGCAGTACTTC.

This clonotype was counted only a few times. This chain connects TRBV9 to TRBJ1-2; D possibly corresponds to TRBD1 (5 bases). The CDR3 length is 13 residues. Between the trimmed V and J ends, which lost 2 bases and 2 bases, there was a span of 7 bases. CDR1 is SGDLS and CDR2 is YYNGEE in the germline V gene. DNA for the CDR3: TGTGCCAGCAGCGTTTCAGGGAACTATGGCTACACCTTC. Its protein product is CASSVSGNYGYTF. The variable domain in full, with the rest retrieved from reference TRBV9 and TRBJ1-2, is DSGVTQTPKHLITATGQRVTLRCSPRSGDLSVYWYQQSLDQGLQFLIQYYNGEERAKGNILERFSAQQFPDLHSELNLSSLELGDSALYFCASSVSGNYGYTFGSGTRLTVV.

In DNA form, the CDR3 reads TGTGCCAGCAGCTTCCGGGGGGGCAATCCCAACGAGCAGTACTTC. Translating it yields CASSFRGGNPNEQYF. The genes are TRBV7-2 and TRBJ2-7, with 8 bases lining up with TRBD2. The CDR3 consists of 15 residues. The junction had 9 bases not matched to a gene; V was cut back by 3 bases and J by 5 bases. Germline V lookup: CDR1 SGHTA, CDR2 FQGNSA.

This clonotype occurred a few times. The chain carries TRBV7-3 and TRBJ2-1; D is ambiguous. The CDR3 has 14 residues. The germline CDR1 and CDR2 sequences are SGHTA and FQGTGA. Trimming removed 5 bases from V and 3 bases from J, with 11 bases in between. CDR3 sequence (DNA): TGTGCCAGCAGCCCCGACCGAAACTACAATGAGCAGTTCTTC. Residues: CASSPDRNYNEQFF.

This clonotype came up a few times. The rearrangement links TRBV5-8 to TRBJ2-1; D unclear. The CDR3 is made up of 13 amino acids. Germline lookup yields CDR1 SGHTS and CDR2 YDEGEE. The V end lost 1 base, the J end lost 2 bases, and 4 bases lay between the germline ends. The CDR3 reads CASSLTPYNEQFF. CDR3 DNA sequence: TGTGCCAGCAGCTTGACGCCCTACAATGAGCAGTTCTTC.

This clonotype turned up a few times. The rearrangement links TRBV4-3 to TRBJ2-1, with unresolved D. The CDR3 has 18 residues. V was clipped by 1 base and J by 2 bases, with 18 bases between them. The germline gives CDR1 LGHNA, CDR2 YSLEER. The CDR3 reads CASSQGLAGSTPYNEQFF. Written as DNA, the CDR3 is TGCGCCAGCAGCCAAGGGCTGGCCGGGTCTACTCCCTACAATGAGCAGTTCTTC.

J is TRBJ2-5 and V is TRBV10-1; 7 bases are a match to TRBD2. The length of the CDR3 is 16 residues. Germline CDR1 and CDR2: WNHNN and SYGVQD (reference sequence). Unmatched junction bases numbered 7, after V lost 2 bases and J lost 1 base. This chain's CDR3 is CASSERTSDPQETQYF. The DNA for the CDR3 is TGCGCCAGCAGTGAGCGTACTAGCGATCCCCAAGAGACCCAGTACTTC.